Listed below are T cell receptor beta chains from one sample, sequenced in a study of OX40 agonist ivuxolimab in advanced cancers. TCRdb keeps only in-frame clones here, not all; method: immunoSEQ multiplex PCR. The repertoire holds tens of thousands of clones, with around 87% as singletons. The specimen comprised CD4+ or CD8+ T cells sorted from blood, sampled in a trial of the OX40 agonist ivuxolimab. The receptors here all came from an adult with an advanced solid tumor such as melanoma, head and neck, liver or kidney cancer. The CDR3 runs from the conserved cysteine through the conserved F or W. Fields, in order: clone size, V gene, J gene, D gene, CDR3 DNA, CDR3 protein. D genes are given only for firm matches. The size of a clone is reported for some rows only, either as once, few or many, or as a class for expanded clones.

-,TRBV27,TRBJ2-7,TRBD2,TGTGCCAGCAAGCCCGGGCAGGGTGGACTAGCGGTAACCTACGAGCAGTACTTC,CASKPGQGGLAVTYEQYF
once,TRBV5-1,TRBJ2-5,TRBD1,TGCGCCAGCAGCTTGGCAGGGGGCTCGGGTGAGACCCAGTACTTC,CASSLAGGSGETQYF
-,TRBV5-1,TRBJ2-3,-,TGCGCCAGCAGCTTGGACAGGGAGTCAGATACGCAGTATTTT,CASSLDRESDTQYF
-,TRBV6-6,TRBJ1-2,-,TGTGCCAGCAGCCCCACAGGGAAGGATGGCTACACCTTC,CASSPTGKDGYTF
-,TRBV19,TRBJ2-1,TRBD1,TGTGCCAGTAGTAGACGACAGGGCCCCTACAATGAGCAGTTCTTC,CASSRRQGPYNEQFF
-,TRBV5-5,TRBJ2-7,TRBD2,TGTGCCAGCAGGTCGGGACTAGAGGACGAGCAGTACTTC,CASRSGLEDEQYF
-,TRBV10-3,TRBJ1-5,-,TGTGCCACCGGTTCCCCTAATCAGCCCCAGCATTTT,CATGSPNQPQHF
-,TRBV19,TRBJ1-2,-,TGTGCCAGTAGTAAAACAGATTCTGGCTACACCTTC,CASSKTDSGYTF
-,TRBV28,TRBJ2-3,-,TGTGCCAGCAGTTTGGGGGGATCGTCGGATACGCAGTATTTT,CASSLGGSSDTQYF
-,TRBV27,TRBJ2-7,-,TGTGCCAGCAGTCGGATGGGGGGCAGCTCGTACGAGCAGTACTTC,CASSRMGGSSYEQYF
once,TRBV10-3,TRBJ2-1,-,TGTGCCATCAGCGCAACTAGCAATGAGCAGTTCTTC,CAISATSNEQFF
-,TRBV10-1,TRBJ2-2,-,TGCGCCAGCAGTGAGTCGAGGGACCGGGGGACCGGGGAGCTGTTTTTT,CASSESRDRGTGELFF
-,TRBV18,TRBJ2-1,TRBD2,TGTGCCAGCTCACCAATTACTAGCGGGAGGGCCAACGGTGAGCAGTTCTTC,CASSPITSGRANGEQFF
once,TRBV5-1,TRBJ2-7,TRBD1,TGCGCCAGCAGACCAGGACAGGCCGAACGAAGCGAGCAGTACTTC,CASRPGQAERSEQYF
-,TRBV15,TRBJ1-4,-,TGTGCCACCAGCAGACCCCCGGAAGAAAAACTGTTTTTT,CATSRPPEEKLFF
-,TRBV2,TRBJ2-1,TRBD1,TGTGCCAGTGCGGGACAGGAGTATGGTGAGCAGTTCTTC,CASAGQEYGEQFF
-,TRBV7-9,TRBJ2-4,-,TGTGCCAGCAGCTTCGATGGCACCTCTGGGGACATTCAGTACTTC,CASSFDGTSGDIQYF
-,TRBV5-5,TRBJ2-3,TRBD2,TGTGCCAGCAGCCCCCGGGGGGCCGGACTAGCGGGAGGCACAGATACGCAGTATTTT,CASSPRGAGLAGGTDTQYF
-,TRBV20-1,TRBJ1-2,-,TGCAGTGGAAAGGGCTACACCTTC,CSGKGYTF
-,TRBV7-3,TRBJ2-7,TRBD1,TGTGCCAGCAGCTCAGACAGGGATCACGAGCAGTACTTC,CASSSDRDHEQYF
-,TRBV5-4,TRBJ2-7,TRBD1,TGTGCCAGCAGCCCTCGGGACAGGGGTAACGAGCAGTACTTC,CASSPRDRGNEQYF
-,TRBV9,TRBJ2-2,-,TGTGCCAGCAGCCCCGGGGGACACTCGAACACCGGGGAGCTGTTTTTT,CASSPGGHSNTGELFF
-,TRBV5-6,TRBJ2-5,TRBD1,TGTGCCAGCAGCTCAGGGACAGAACCAAGGGAGACCCAGTACTTC,CASSSGTEPRETQYF
-,TRBV15,TRBJ1-3,-,TGTGCCACCAGCAGTACCAGCGGATACTCTGGAAACACCATATATTTT,CATSSTSGYSGNTIYF
-,TRBV2,TRBJ1-1,-,TGTGCCAGCAGTGAATGGTCAGGCATGAACACTGAAGCTTTCTTT,CASSEWSGMNTEAFF
-,TRBV28,TRBJ2-3,TRBD2,TGTGCCAGCAGTTTGAGTGTGGGACTAGCCGAGGCAGATACGCAGTATTTT,CASSLSVGLAEADTQYF
-,TRBV11-3,TRBJ2-3,TRBD1,TGTGCCAGCAGCTCGGGACAGCAGGACCGCACAGATACGCAGTATTTT,CASSSGQQDRTDTQYF
once,TRBV15,TRBJ2-2,TRBD2,TGTGCCACCAGCCGAAGACTAGCTCCGAACACCGGGGAGCTGTTTTTT,CATSRRLAPNTGELFF
-,TRBV28,TRBJ1-1,TRBD1,TGTGCCAGCAGTGGTCCCCTCGGACAGGGGAACACTGAAGCTTTCTTT,CASSGPLGQGNTEAFF
-,TRBV5-1,TRBJ1-1,TRBD1,TGCGCCAGCAGCGCTGACAGGGGCGACACTGAAGCTTTCTTT,CASSADRGDTEAFF
-,TRBV9,TRBJ2-5,TRBD2,TGTGCCAGCAGCGTAGGGAATAGCGGGACACAAGAGACCCAGTACTTC,CASSVGNSGTQETQYF
-,TRBV6-4,TRBJ2-1,TRBD2,TGTGCCAGCAGTGACGGGAGCGGGGGGGCTACCTACAATGAGCAGTTCTTC,CASSDGSGGATYNEQFF
-,TRBV28,TRBJ2-1,-,TGTGCCAGCAGTCTAGACAATGAGCAGTTCTTC,CASSLDNEQFF
-,TRBV2,TRBJ1-1,-,TGTGCCAGCAGTCAGACAAACACTGAGGCTTTCTTT,CASSQTNTEAFF